The 14 T cell receptor beta chains in this list originate from one sample, sequenced in a study of beta chain features in type 1 diabetes. Study observations and caveats: Among all four CD4+ subsets, Type 1 diabetes patients had TCRB CDR3s that were moderately but significantly shorter.

What was sequenced were expressed TCRB transcripts, since all of the isolated RNA had been reverse transcribed. The table came from immunoSEQ multiplex PCR; TCRdb's copy has only in-frame clones and leaves some out. The table shows tens of thousands of clones, with about 40% occurring only once. These receptors are not linked to any known antigen. The source material was Tregs from blood. The receptors originated from a man aged 25-40 years with type 1 diabetes.

The DNA of the CDR3 is TGTGCCAGCAGCTTAGGGGGACTAGCCGGTGACAATGAGCAGTTCTTC. Residues: CASSLGGLAGDNEQFF. This chain connects TRBV7-9 to TRBJ2-1; 9 positions match TRBD2. There are 16 residues in the CDR3. V lost 1 base and J lost 5; bases outside the gene matches: 6. Germline-derived CDR1 and CDR2 are SEHNR and FQNEAQ (reference sequence).

In its sample, this clone was seen a few times. The chain has TRBV18 and TRBJ2-5, with 7 bases aligning to TRBD2. CDR3 length: 15 amino acids. V dropped 0 bases and J dropped 4; count of bases not matched to a gene: 5. Germline CDR1 is KGHSH and CDR2 is LQKENI. The CDR3 DNA reads as TGTGCCAGCTCACCACCGGGCGGGAGAGGAGAGACCCAGTACTTC. It yields the protein CASSPPGGRGETQYF.

The table lists this clone with many counts. The chain links TRBV9 to TRBJ2-3; 10 bases align to TRBD2. Trimming at V came to 4 bases and at J to 4 bases, leaving 9 bases not matched to a gene. Germline lookup yields CDR1 SGDLS and CDR2 YYNGEE. The CDR3 consists of 16 residues. CDR3 region: CASSRASGRVADTQYF. The CDR3 DNA follows: TGTGCCAGCAGCCGAGCTAGCGGGAGAGTAGCAGATACGCAGTATTTT.

This rearrangement joins TRBV6-1 to TRBJ1-2; the D is unclear. The CDR3 sequence is 12 residues long. Trimming removed 7 bases from V and 3 bases from J, with 9 bases in between. Germline CDR1 is MNHNS and CDR2 is SASEGT. The chain's CDR3 is CASNVGDYGYTF. CDR3 sequence (DNA): TGTGCCAGCAATGTGGGAGACTATGGCTACACCTTC.

The chain carries TRBV4-1 and TRBJ2-1; D perhaps matches TRBD1 (6 bases). The CDR3 spans 15 residues. The V and J ends lost 2 bases and 0 bases respectively, with 8 bases between them. Per germline, CDR1 MGHRA and CDR2 YSYEKL. DNA for the CDR3: TGCGCCAGCAGCCAAAGGGGGAACTCCTACAATGAGCAGTTCTTC. Translated, it gives CASSQRGNSYNEQFF.

This clone was recorded a few times. V and J are TRBV29-1 and TRBJ2-1, with TRBD1 matching over 9 bases. Germline V gives CDR1 SQVTM, CDR2 ANQGSEA. V lost 3 bases to trimming and J lost 4 bases; unmatched junction nucleotides: 10. This CDR3 comprises 16 residues. The CDR3 sequence is CSVDLAGTGLYNEQFF. For the CDR3, the DNA is TGCAGCGTTGATCTCGCCGGGACAGGGTTGTACAATGAGCAGTTCTTC.

The V call is TRBV6-6, the J call TRBJ2-1; D is unresolved. The V gene's germline CDR1 is MNHNY and CDR2 SVGAGI (reference sequence). This CDR3 comprises 13 residues. Trimming took 8 bases from V and 3 from J, leaving 11 bases between them. This CDR3 is CASSTGFYNEQFF. The CDR3 bases are TGTGCCAGCTCGACGGGTTTCTACAATGAGCAGTTCTTC.

This chain joins TRBV6-1 and TRBJ1-2; TRBD1 is a possible D gene (5 bases). This CDR3 is built from 11 residues. Germline loops: CDR1 MNHNS, CDR2 SASEGT. V was clipped by 7 bases and J by 8 bases, with 11 bases between them. The DNA for the CDR3 is TGTGCCAGCAATCAGGGTAAAGGCTACACCTTC. Protein product: CASNQGKGYTF.

The V call is TRBV28, the J call TRBJ2-7; 8 nucleotides agree with TRBD1. Losses at the gene ends were 10 bases for V and 7 bases for J; bases not matched to a gene: 9. There are 12 residues in the CDR3. CDR1 and CDR2 (germline): MDHEN, SYDVKM. The DNA of the CDR3 is TGTGCCACCATCGGACAGGGATGGGAGCAGTACTTC. Its protein is CATIGQGWEQYF.

This clone appeared a few times. The chain couples TRBV4-2 to TRBJ2-2, with TRBD1 matching over 10 bases. The CDR3 spans 19 residues. CDR1 is LGHNA and CDR2 is YNFKEQ in the germline V gene. V shed 0 bases and J 3 bases; nucleotides not matched to a gene: 10. The DNA for the CDR3 is TGTGCCAGCAGCCAAGAATCCCTATCCGGGACAGGGGACACCGGGGAGCTGTTTTTT. Protein sequence: CASSQESLSGTGDTGELFF.

This clone occurred once. The genes are TRBV9 and TRBJ2-1, with 8 bases lining up with TRBD1. This CDR3 is built from 16 residues. Trimming took 3 bases from V and 8 from J; bases not matched to a gene: 13. The germline CDR1 and CDR2 sequences are SGDLS and YYNGEE. CDR3 nucleotides: TGTGCCAGCAGCGAAACAGGGGGGCTGACGGGCGATGAGCAGTTCTTC. Amino acid sequence: CASSETGGLTGDEQFF.

This clone was seen a few times. The chain has TRBV7-6 and TRBJ2-5; 12 bases match TRBD1. The CDR3 totals 17 residues. Germline V gene lookup returns CDR1 SGHVS and CDR2 FNYEAQ. V trimming: 5 bases; J trimming: 6 bases; junction bases outside the gene matches: 13. The CDR3 DNA reads TGTGCCAGCAGCCCCCGGCCGGGACAGGGGGCTTCCAAGACCCAGTACTTC. Protein sequence: CASSPRPGQGASKTQYF. The full variable domain, its missing parts supplied by reference TRBV7-6 and TRBJ2-5, is GAGVSQSPRYKVTKRGQDVALRCDPISGHVSLYWYRQALGQGPEFLTYFNYEAQQDKSGLPNDRFSAERPEGSISTLTIQRTEQRDSAMYRCASSPRPGQGASKTQYFGPGTRLLVL.

V is TRBV25-1 and J is TRBJ2-3; D is uncertain. In germline, CDR1 is MGHDK, CDR2 SYGVNS. This CDR3 contains 13 residues. The V and J ends lost 10 bases and 3 bases respectively, with 14 bases between them. CDR3 amino acids: CATSTPGTDTQYF. For the CDR3, the DNA is TGTGCCACCTCGACCCCCGGGACAGATACGCAGTATTTT.

The rearrangement uses TRBV5-6 and TRBJ2-3; 11 bases fit TRBD2. The CDR3 is 16 amino acids. CDR1 and CDR2 from the germline V gene are SGHDT and YYEEEE. The V and J ends lost 2 bases and 3 bases, in that order; junction bases with no gene match: 5. CDR3 bases: TGTGCCAGCAGCTTTAGCGGGAGGGTGGGTACAGATACGCAGTATTTT. This codes for CASSFSGRVGTDTQYF.